This T cell receptor beta chain was identified during a study of human T cells and chemical hapten exposure. TCRdb re-called the RACE reads through MiXCR, storing one row per CDR3 protein. This table has approximately 110,000 distinct CDR3 sequences, roughly a tenth appearing once. Time point defined: patch test 2, 6 weeks after DPC sensitization. Treatment denoted: therapeutic diphenylcyclopropenone sensitization with weekly scalp DPC. From germline, CDR1 is SGDLS and CDR2 YYNGEE. Trimming left V 1 base short and J 0 bases short, with 10 bases between. CDR3 length: 15 amino acids. The gene calls are TRBV9 and TRBJ1-2; D perhaps matches TRBD1 (5 bases). This TCR came from a woman aged 40 to 49 with alopecia areata. Some clones in this sample may be carry-over from other donors' samples. Source: whole blood, taken in connection with sensitization to the hapten diphenylcyclopropenone (DPC). CDR3 coding DNA: TGTGCCAGCAGCGTACATACAGGAGCTAACTATGGCTACACCTTC. Encoded protein: CASSVHTGANYGYTF.